One sample yielded the 11 T cell receptor beta chains listed below, sequenced in a study of blood T cell repertoires in COVID-19. Repertoires were generated with immunoSEQ multiplex PCR, while TCRdb's copy carries only in-frame clones and drops some. Of about 200,000 clones listed, about 78% are singletons. Material: peripheral blood. The receptors come from a woman aged 70 to 79 with acute or convalescent COVID-19.

The chain couples TRBV30 to TRBJ1-6; 11 bases line up with TRBD1. CDR3 length: 15 amino acids. Germline CDR1 GTSNPN, CDR2 SVGIG (reference sequence). The trim removed 2 bases at V and 6 bases at J, leaving 3 bases unmatched. The CDR3 loop is CAWSPGQGANSPLHF. The DNA of the CDR3 is TGTGCCTGGAGTCCAGGACAGGGGGCTAATTCACCCCTCCACTTT.

V and J are TRBV18 and TRBJ1-3; no firm D call. The V end lost 2 bases, the J end lost 0 bases, and 8 bases lay between the germline ends. CDR3 length equals 15 residues. From germline, CDR1 is KGHSH and CDR2 LQKENI. The CDR3 DNA reads TGTGCCAGCTCACCAAACACCCTCTCTGGAAACACCATATATTTT. Translating it yields CASSPNTLSGNTIYF.

Notes on this clone: Different DNA sequences within this sample yield the same CDR3. V is TRBV9 and J is TRBJ2-3; 10 nucleotides match TRBD2. V dropped 0 bases and J dropped 6; count of bases not matched to a gene: 7. The CDR3 loop spans 16 amino acids. Germline V gene sequence: CDR1 SGDLS, CDR2 YYNGEE. The CDR3 DNA is TGTGCCAGCAGCGTAGGCGGCCTAGCGGGAGTTGATACGCAGTATTTT. Protein product: CASSVGGLAGVDTQYF.

The chain uses TRBV6-5 and TRBJ2-7; perhaps TRBD2 as D (6 bases). With 5 bases removed from V and 0 bases from J, the gap between germline ends came to 11 bases. The CDR3 covers 14 residues. Germline V gene lookup returns CDR1 MNHEY and CDR2 SVGAGI. Here the CDR3 DNA reads TGTGCCAGCAGTCCCGGGGGAGGCTCCTACGAGCAGTACTTC. Its translation: CASSPGGGSYEQYF.

This sequence joins TRBV10-3 and TRBJ2-1, with TRBD1 identical over 10 bases. Germline CDR1 ENHRY, CDR2 SYGVKD. With 7 bases clipped from V and 6 bases from J, the junction kept 3 bases outside the gene matches. The CDR3 runs to 13 residues. CDR3 sequence: CAITGQGGNEQFF. In DNA form, the CDR3 reads TGTGCCATCACCGGACAGGGGGGCAATGAGCAGTTCTTC.

This chain uses TRBV5-6 with TRBJ2-7; TRBD2 matches 7 bases. The trim removed 7 bases at V and 2 bases at J, leaving 6 bases unmatched. CDR1 is SGHDT and CDR2 is YYEEEE in the germline V gene. The CDR3 has 13 residues. The chain's CDR3 is CASGSSGTYEQYF. In DNA form, the CDR3 reads TGTGCCAGCGGCTCTAGCGGAACCTACGAGCAGTACTTC. The whole variable domain, filled in from reference TRBV5-6 and TRBJ2-7, reads DAGVTQSPTHLIKTRGQQVTLRCSPKSGHDTVSWYQQALGQGPQFIFQYYEEEERQRGNFPDRFSGHQFPNYSSELNVNALLLGDSALYLCASGSSGTYEQYFGPGTRLTVT.

This clone showed up just a few times. The chain recombines TRBV3-1 (or the pseudogene TRBV3-2) with TRBJ1-3; D perhaps matches TRBD1 (6 bases). The germline V gene has CDR1 LGHDT and CDR2 YNNKEL (reference sequence). CDR3 size: 15 residues. The V gene lost 0 bases and the J gene lost 7 bases, with 13 bases spanning the gap. DNA of the CDR3: TGTGCCAGCAGCCAAGATCTGGCAGGGGAGAACACCATATATTTT. Its protein product is CASSQDLAGENTIYF.

V usage is TRBV10-3 and J usage is TRBJ2-2; 11 nucleotides agree with TRBD2. The V and J ends lost 6 bases and 1 base, in that order; junction bases with no gene match: 4. The length of the CDR3 is 16 residues. CDR1 and CDR2 from the germline V gene are ENHRY and SYGVKD. This chain's CDR3 is CAIRGTSGQNTGELFF. CDR3 nucleotide sequence: TGTGCCATCAGGGGGACTAGCGGCCAGAACACCGGGGAGCTGTTTTTT.

CDR3 protein: CASSLVEWTGELFF. The CDR3 region has the DNA TGTGCCAGCAGCTTAGTCGAGTGGACCGGGGAGCTGTTTTTT. This chain uses TRBV7-2 with TRBJ2-2, with unresolved D. CDR1 is SGHTA, CDR2 FQGNSA, per germline. The CDR3 has 14 amino acids. V lost 1 base, J lost 5 bases, and 8 bases lay in between.

V gene TRBV7-8 combines with J gene TRBJ2-1, with 14 bases fitting TRBD2. The J segment lost 9 bases and the V segment lost 4 bases, leaving 11 bases of the junction unmatched. Germline assignment: CDR1 SGHVS and CDR2 FQNEAQ. This CDR3 has 17 residues. Here the CDR3 reads CASSSSLTSGRVGEQFF. Here the CDR3 DNA reads TGTGCCAGCAGCTCATCCCTGACTAGCGGGAGGGTCGGTGAGCAGTTCTTC.

The CDR3 sequence: CASRLAGGSSYEQYF. Here the CDR3 DNA reads TGTGCCAGCAGATTAGCGGGAGGGAGCTCCTACGAGCAGTACTTC. V is TRBV6-5 and J is TRBJ2-7, with TRBD2 matching over 11 bases. With V trimmed by 6 bases and J by 0 bases, 4 bases remained unmatched. This CDR3 region has 15 residues. Germline V CDR1 and CDR2: MNHEY, SVGAGI.